This T cell receptor (beta chain) was obtained from a study of early T cells in non-severe SARS-CoV-2 infection (dated by TCRdb to 2020 to 2022). Context from the whole study: Because TCR sequencing relied on bulk RNA taken from unsorted whole blood, pairing of alpha and beta chains was not possible. Study-wide conclusions, independent of this receptor: VDJdb matching was skewed toward anti-spike CD8 responses and likely underestimated virus-specific expansions, missing private and CD4 specificities.

V gives up 4 bases and J gives up 8 bases, and the segment between their germline ends measures 6 bases. For CDR1 and CDR2, the germline V gene lists SGHRS and YFSETQ. Counted from cysteine to phenylalanine, this CDR3 has 10 amino acids. The retained sequence is limited to the CDR3, 30 bases, with the frame set at the first base. Concerning this clonotype itself: Its binding antigen is unknown. The record has no base qualities; no much larger clone is one base away.

Library prep was done by 5' RACE. The reads were generated on a NextSeq 500. The TCR library protocol attached unique molecular identifiers to individual cDNA molecules to correct for sequencing error and PCR bias. Both TCR alpha and beta chains were sequenced, and tight co-correlation was observed between alpha and beta sequence abundances in each sample. The source study handled its data this way. Decombinator V4 was used to annotate the V gene, J gene and CDR3 of the TCR sequences. Expanded TCRs were defined as changing significantly between any two time points under a Poisson model with p below 0.0001. Abundances of TCRs were expressed as counts per million after normalisation to the total number of TCRs sequenced in each sample. TRAV1-2 paired with TRAJ12, TRAJ20 or TRAJ33 defined MAIT TCRs, while TRAV10 paired with TRAJ18 defined iNKT TCRs. VDJdb, accessed on 1 November 2021, was searched for TCRs annotated for CMV, EBV and SARS-CoV-2, and TCRs annotated for more than one antigen were excluded. TCRdb redid the processing of the public reads, applying fastp at Q25 and MiXCR, and retained in-frame beta chains. Rows merge per CDR3 protein into single entries with the most common DNA and genes. The V and J calls were determined by TCRdb, not by the authors. This sample is represented by about 130,000 distinct CDR3 sequences; 15% of them were singletons. 21% of the sample goes to the ten largest clones.

The study was a case-control design nested within a healthcare worker cohort in London, UK, with weekly nasopharyngeal swab PCR tests and blood sampling. Healthcare workers were enrolled in the week of the UK lockdown, from 23 to 31 March 2020, and were followed every week for up to roughly 16 weeks. The material sequenced was whole blood. The rearrangement joined TRBV5-1 to TRBJ1-1; the D gene identity is not certain. The sequence derives from an adult who was a healthcare worker with PCR-confirmed SARS-CoV-2 infection or an uninfected control (not recorded which). The CDR3 region has the sequence CASSREEAFF. The DNA sequence follows: TGCGCCAGCAGCAGGGAGGAAGCTTTCTTT.